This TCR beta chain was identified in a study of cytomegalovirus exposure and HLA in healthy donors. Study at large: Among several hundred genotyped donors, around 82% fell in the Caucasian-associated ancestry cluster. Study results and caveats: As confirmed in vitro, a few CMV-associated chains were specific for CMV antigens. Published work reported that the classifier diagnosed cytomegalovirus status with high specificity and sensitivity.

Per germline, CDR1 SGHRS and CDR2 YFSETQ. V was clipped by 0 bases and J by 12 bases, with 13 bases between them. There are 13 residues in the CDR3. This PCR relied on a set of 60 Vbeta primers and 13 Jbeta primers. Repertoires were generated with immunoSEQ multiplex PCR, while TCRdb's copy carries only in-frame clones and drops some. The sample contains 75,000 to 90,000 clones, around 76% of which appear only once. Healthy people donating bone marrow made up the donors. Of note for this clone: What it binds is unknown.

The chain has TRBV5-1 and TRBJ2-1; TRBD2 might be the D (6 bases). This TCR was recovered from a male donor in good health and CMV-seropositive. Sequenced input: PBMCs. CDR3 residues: CASSLEQAGMQFF. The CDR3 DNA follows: TGCGCCAGCAGCTTGGAACAGGCGGGAATGCAGTTCTTC. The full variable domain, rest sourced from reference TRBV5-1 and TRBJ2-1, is KAGVTQTPRYLIKTRGQQVTLSCSPISGHRSVSWYQQTPGQGLQFLFEYFSETQRNKGNFPGRFSGRQFSNSRSEMNVSTLELGDSALYLCASSLEQAGMQFFGPGTRLTVL.